This TCR beta chain was retrieved from a study of shared clonotypes between healthy human individuals (dated by TCRdb to 2018 to 2021). Concerning the study at large: A couple of women and three men aged 18 to 49 years were included in the cohort. Per donor, three plates each were used for CD4 naive and CD4 memory, two for CD8 naive, and one for CD8 memory. Blood TCR repertoires of roughly five healthy adults were deeply sequenced to estimate repertoire size and the extent of clonotype sharing between individuals. Libraries were prepared and TCR repertoires were sequenced by different laboratories using diverse techniques, in order to increase sequencing depth and limit assay-specific biases. Leukapheresis yielded between about 0.85 and 9 billion PBMCs per donor. What the authors observed across the whole study: Rarefaction of sorted-subset datasets indicated incomplete sequencing despite the large sequencing depth. Around 5.4% of naive CD4, around 3.5% of naive CD8, roughly 2.4% of memory CD4, and roughly 0.4% of memory CD8 clonotypes were shared across four donors. Compared with non-shared clonotypes, the clonotypes found in all four sorted-subset donors had higher generation probabilities. Pairwise subsampling indicated that sequencing depth was expected to affect the degree of clonotype sharing among donors. The genetic and exposure-history diversity represented was limited by the small number of donors. Naive subsets generally had larger estimated clonotype richness than memory subsets. Sampling was restricted to blood, and TCR repertoires in tissue are likely to differ from TCR repertoires in blood.

Note on this clone: The target of this receptor is not known. No base quality values were provided; no much bigger clone lies one nucleotide off.

TCR CDR3 regions were amplified from genomic DNA by multiplex PCR using the deep immunoSEQ assay. Genomic DNA extracted from each cell subset was distributed evenly over all wells of several immunoSEQ 96-well plates, and each plate served as one replicate. For sorted subsets, 150 to 200 ng genomic DNA, equal to tens of thousands of T cell genomes, was loaded into each replicate PCR. The purified libraries were quantified using a Qubit 3.0 fluorometer, sized with a Bioanalyzer 2100, and then quantified again using the KAPA Library Quantification kit. Each immunoSEQ 96-well plate was sequenced on its own single-read 150-cycle Illumina NextSeq 550 flow cell. Under the source paper's analysis protocol: Because only junctional sequences without quality scores were contained in the immunoSEQ output, filtering matching that applied to full-length reads could not be performed. To assign V/J genes and CDR3, sequences were annotated using PyIR, a Python wrapper for IgBLAST v1.9, with IMGT germline references. Reads were filtered out if the reads had weak V/J assignments (E-value above 1e-6), no CDR3, stop codons, out-of-frame junctions, or ambiguous translated residues. V3J clonotypes were defined as sequences sharing the same inferred V gene, J gene, and CDR3 amino acid sequence. Percentage overlap between repertoires was calculated by dividing the number of shared unique clonotypes by the size of the smaller repertoire. Richness of each repertoire was evaluated using RTK rarefaction, the Chao1 estimator, and Recon v2.1 estimates of unobserved clonotypes. Generation probabilities for all TCRbeta clonotypes obtained by the gDNA method from a handful of donors were computed using OLGA. TCRdb limited this immuneACCESS table to in-frame rearrangements with V and J called. A share of clones is missing; checked studies link under half to unresolved V genes, and the rest is unexplained. V and J calls and clone size are copied from that table; D and trimming were computed from the DNA. A total of roughly 720,000 clones appear in this sample, about 90% of them only once. More than 30% of the sample goes to the ten largest clones.

There are 14 amino acids in the CDR3, from cysteine to phenylalanine inclusive. This entry keeps only the CDR3 DNA: 42 bases, framed from base 1. The germline V gene (reference sequence) supplies CDR1 LNHDA and CDR2 SQIVND. V drops 5 bases and J drops 5 bases, leaving 15 bases in between. The donors were healthy, HIV-negative adults with no recently reported acute infections or vaccinations. All donors were Caucasian adults living in Nashville, Tennessee, USA. CD8 memory samples combined magnetically selected CD45RO+ cells with CCR7-negative CD45RA+ effector memory (TemRA) cells. Blood was obtained by leukapheresis, after which PBMCs were separated by Ficoll-Histopaque density gradient centrifugation and cryopreserved in liquid nitrogen vapor phase. Analytical flow cytometry was used to check the purity and quantity of each magnetically sorted T cell population. Genomic DNA was isolated from every sorted fraction and measured by UV absorbance on a Nanodrop 2000c.

Rearrangement joined TRBV19 to TRBJ2-5; TRBD1 is possibly the D segment (6 matching bases). Input material: memory CD8+ T cells from PBMCs. Interpreted using the paper, the cell subset or site label stands for: CD45RO+ cells pooled with CCR7-negative TemRA cells. This receptor was obtained from a man in his late teens or twenties in good health. Some clones in this sample may be carry-over from other donors' samples. The CDR3 reads as follows: CASSSDRWGETQYF. The DNA is TGTGCCAGTAGTTCAGACAGGTGGGGGGAGACCCAGTACTTC.